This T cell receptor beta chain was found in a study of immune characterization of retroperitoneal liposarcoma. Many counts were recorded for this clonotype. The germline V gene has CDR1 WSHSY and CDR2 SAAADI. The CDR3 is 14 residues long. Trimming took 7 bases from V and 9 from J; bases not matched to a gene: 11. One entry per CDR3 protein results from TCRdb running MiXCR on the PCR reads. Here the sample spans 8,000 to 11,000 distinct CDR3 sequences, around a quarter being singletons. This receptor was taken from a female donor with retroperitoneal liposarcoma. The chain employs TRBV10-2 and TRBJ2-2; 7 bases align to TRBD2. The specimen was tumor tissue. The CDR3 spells CASKNEAGRWELFF. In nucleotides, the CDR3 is TGCGCCAGCAAAAACGAAGCGGGGAGGTGGGAGCTGTTTTTT.